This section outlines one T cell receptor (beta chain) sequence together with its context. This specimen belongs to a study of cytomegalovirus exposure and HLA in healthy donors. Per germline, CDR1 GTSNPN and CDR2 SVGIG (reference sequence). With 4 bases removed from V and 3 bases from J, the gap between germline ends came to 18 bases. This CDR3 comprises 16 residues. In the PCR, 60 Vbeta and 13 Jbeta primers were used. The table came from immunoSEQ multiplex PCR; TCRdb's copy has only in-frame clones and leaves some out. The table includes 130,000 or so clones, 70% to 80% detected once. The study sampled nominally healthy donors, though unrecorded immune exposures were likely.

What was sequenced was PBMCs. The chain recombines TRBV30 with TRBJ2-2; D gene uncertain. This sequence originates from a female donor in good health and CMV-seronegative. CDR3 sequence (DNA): TGTGCCTGGACGGTCAAAGAGAGGTGGGACACCGGGGAGCTGTTTTTT. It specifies CAWTVKERWDTGELFF.